Listed here are 30 T cell receptor beta chains from one sample, sequenced in a study of T cell repertoires in cytomegalovirus infection. TCRdb processed the reads anew with MiXCR; each CDR3 protein has one entry. The sample records fewer than 350,000 distinct CDR3 sequences, around a tenth being singletons. Specimen: PBMCs. The receptors stem from a human donor in good health (CMV status not recorded). Some clones in this sample may be carry-over from other donors' samples.

This clonotype was counted between two and nine times. The CDR3 coding sequence is TGTGCCAGCACCAACCCTGGGGGGGCCTTCCACAATGAGCAGTTCTTC. Encoded protein: CASTNPGGAFHNEQFF. This sequence joins TRBV11-1 and TRBJ2-1; D is possibly TRBD2 (7 bases). From germline, CDR1 is SGHAT and CDR2 FQDESV (reference sequence). V shed 7 bases and J shed 5 bases, with 21 bases lying between them. The CDR3 runs to 16 residues.

This clonotype was observed at least ten times. The chain employs TRBV6-1 and TRBJ2-7; D call uncertain. The germline CDR1 and CDR2 sequences are MNHNS and SASEGT. The V gene lost 6 bases and the J gene lost 5 bases, with 14 bases spanning the gap. The CDR3 runs to 13 residues. Written as DNA, the CDR3 is TGTGCCAGCAGACCTCTGGGGAAGGACGAGCAGTACTTC. Residues: CASRPLGKDEQYF.

This clonotype was seen only a few times. This chain's CDR3 is CASSLAPQRGGVTDTQYF. CDR3 DNA sequence: TGTGCCAGCAGCTTAGCGCCTCAGCGGGGGGGCGTCACAGATACGCAGTATTTT. The V call is TRBV7-2, the J call TRBJ2-3; TRBD2 matches at 10 bases. V trimming: 0 bases; J trimming: 2 bases; junction bases outside the gene matches: 8. CDR1 is SGHTA and CDR2 is FQGNSA in the germline V gene. CDR3 size: 18 residues.

The CDR3 bases are TGTGCCACCAGGGGGACTAGCGGGACAGGTGATGAGCAGTTCTTC. Its protein product is CATRGTSGTGDEQFF. The chain is built from TRBV24-1 and TRBJ2-1; 13 bases line up with TRBD2. Germline CDR1 KGHDR, CDR2 SFDVKD. The CDR3 runs 15 residues. Germline trimming cut 7 bases from V and 8 bases from J; bases unmatched to any gene: 7.

J is TRBJ2-5 and V is TRBV6-6; TRBD2 is a possible D gene (5 bases). The CDR3 totals 14 residues. The V end lost 6 bases, the J end lost 1 base, and 12 bases lay between the germline ends. Germline V gene lookup returns CDR1 MNHNY and CDR2 SVGAGI (reference sequence). Here the CDR3 reads CASRHPEVQETQYF. In DNA, the CDR3 is TGTGCCAGCAGACATCCGGAGGTCCAAGAGACCCAGTACTTC.

This clonotype has a handful of counts. The J gene is TRBJ2-1, the V gene TRBV27; tentative D call: TRBD2 (7 bases). Trimming shortened V by 5 bases and J by 5 bases, and 16 bases separated the two germline ends. Per germline, CDR1 MNHEY and CDR2 SMNVEV (reference sequence). The CDR3 loop spans 15 amino acids. CDR3 DNA: TGTGCCAGCAGTCCACGGGGGGCCGTTAACAATGAGCAGTTCTTC. It translates to CASSPRGAVNNEQFF.

V and J are TRBV6-2 or TRBV6-3 and TRBJ2-1; tentative D call: TRBD1 (6 bases). Looked up from germline, CDR1 is MNHEY and CDR2 is SVGEGT. This CDR3 region has 13 residues. The V and J ends lost 7 bases and 5 bases respectively, with 12 bases between them. Here the CDR3 reads CASNRDANNEQFF. In nucleotides, the CDR3 is TGTGCCAGCAACAGGGACGCCAACAATGAGCAGTTCTTC.

In the case of this clonotype: Given a much more abundant clone one base away, this may be a read error. The chain employs TRBV12-3 or TRBV12-4 and TRBJ2-1, with 7 bases that match TRBD1. This CDR3 region has 11 residues. V shed 4 bases and J 12 bases; nucleotides not matched to a gene: 3. Here the CDR3 reads CASSYRGGQFF. In DNA, the CDR3 is TGTGCCAGCAGTTACAGGGGCGGGCAGTTCTTC.

This clonotype was counted only a few times. V usage is TRBV7-9 and J usage is TRBJ1-2; D is uncertain. Trimming cost V 4 bases and J 6 bases, with 12 bases left between them. CDR1 SEHNR and CDR2 FQNEAQ come from the germline V gene (reference sequence). The CDR3 has 13 amino acids. As DNA, the CDR3 is TGTGCCAGCAGCTCGACCGTGACGGATGGCTACACCTTC. Translated: CASSSTVTDGYTF.

There are a few counts of this clonotype. V gene TRBV27 combines with J gene TRBJ2-2; 7 positions agree with TRBD2. In germline, CDR1 is MNHEY, CDR2 SMNVEV (reference sequence). Unmatched junction bases numbered 7, after V lost 7 bases and J lost 2 bases. CDR3 size: 15 residues. CDR3 sequence: CASTTSVSNTGELFF. In DNA form, the CDR3 reads TGTGCCAGCACCACTAGCGTTAGTAACACCGGGGAGCTGTTTTTT.

This clonotype has just a few counts. This chain links TRBV28 with TRBJ2-3; tentative D call: TRBD2 (6 bases). The CDR3 contains 14 residues. CDR1 and CDR2 (germline): MDHEN, SYDVKM. V lost 6 bases and J lost 2, with 12 bases in between. DNA of the CDR3: TGTGCCAGCAGCGCCGGACTACCCACAGATACGCAGTATTTT. It specifies CASSAGLPTDTQYF.

This clonotype was seen many times. The V gene is TRBV7-2, the J gene TRBJ1-3; no firm D call. The CDR3 totals 16 residues. With 2 bases removed from V and 4 bases from J, the gap between germline ends came to 15 bases. CDR1 and CDR2 (germline): SGHTA, FQGNSA. The CDR3, as DNA: TGTGCCAGCAGCTTAAGCGCCGGGCCGGGGGGAAACACCATATATTTT. Translated, it gives CASSLSAGPGGNTIYF.

This sequence joins TRBV6-2 or TRBV6-3 and TRBJ1-1, with D hard to call. This CDR3 has 14 residues. The germline V and J ends were trimmed by 5 bases and 3 bases, with 13 bases remaining between them. The germline V gene has CDR1 MNHEY and CDR2 SVGEGT. The CDR3 region has the DNA TGTGCCAGCAGTAAGAGGCCGGCGGACACTGAAGCTTTCTTT. This gives the protein CASSKRPADTEAFF.

This clonotype has a count of ten or more. The chain recombines TRBV19 with TRBJ2-2; D call uncertain. This CDR3 has 15 residues. Germline V gene sequence: CDR1 LNHDA, CDR2 SQIVND (reference sequence). Trimming took off 7 bases at V and 2 bases at J, with 14 bases between the two ends. CDR3 region: CASINLGINTGELFF. The CDR3 DNA is TGTGCCAGTATTAATCTGGGAATTAACACCGGGGAGCTGTTTTTT.

The chain joins TRBV12-3 or TRBV12-4 to TRBJ1-2; D ambiguous. This CDR3 has 13 residues. Trimming removed 3 bases from V and 3 bases from J, with 8 bases in between. The CDR3 reads CASSLFGDYGYTF. The CDR3 coding sequence is TGTGCCAGCAGTTTGTTCGGGGACTATGGCTACACCTTC.

This clonotype was found many times. The chain carries TRBV7-2 and TRBJ2-7; no reliable D call. The CDR3 contains 12 residues. The germline gives CDR1 SGHTA, CDR2 FQGNSA. V shed 5 bases and J shed 3 bases, with 8 bases lying between them. The CDR3 is CASSARYYEQYF. The CDR3 nucleotides read TGTGCCAGCAGCGCGCGGTACTACGAGCAGTACTTC.

The genes are TRBV6-1 and TRBJ1-6, with no clear D. Germline CDR1 is MNHNS and CDR2 is SASEGT. This CDR3 is built from 14 residues. V lost 5 bases and J lost 6, with 11 bases in between. CDR3 bases: TGTGCCAGCAGTTACGCGGCAGCTAATTCACCCCTCCACTTT. Translation: CASSYAAANSPLHF.

The chain recombines TRBV7-6 with TRBJ2-5, with D possibly TRBD2 on 7 matching bases. Trimming took off 7 bases at V and 3 bases at J, with 18 bases between the two ends. The germline V gene has CDR1 SGHVS and CDR2 FNYEAQ. The CDR3 is 15 residues long. CDR3 DNA sequence: TGTGCCAGCACCCCGGGGGCGGGGGCGAAAGAGACCCAGTACTTC. Its protein product is CASTPGAGAKETQYF.

The V call is TRBV4-1, the J call TRBJ2-1; 9 bases fit TRBD2. CDR3 length equals 15 residues. The germline V gene encodes CDR1 MGHRA and CDR2 YSYEKL. J lost 8 bases, V lost 5 bases, and 10 bases had no gene match. The DNA for the CDR3 is TGCGCCAGCAGCGGCCACGGACTAGCGTTAGATGAGCAGTTCTTC. Its translation is CASSGHGLALDEQFF.

This clonotype has just a few counts. The rearrangement links TRBV7-9 to TRBJ1-2, with D maybe TRBD1 (5 bases). The CDR3 sequence is 16 residues long. V dropped 3 bases and J dropped 0 bases, with 14 bases sitting between them. Looked up from germline, CDR1 is SEHNR and CDR2 is FQNEAQ (reference sequence). CDR3 in DNA: TGTGCCAGCAGCTTCAAGGGGACCCCCGCTAACTATGGCTACACCTTC. Residues: CASSFKGTPANYGYTF.

This clonotype has a single count. The gene calls are TRBV4-1 and TRBJ2-1; 8 bases are a match to TRBD2. The J segment lost 10 bases and the V segment lost 2 bases, leaving 16 bases of the junction unmatched. CDR3 length: 17 amino acids. Germline-derived CDR1 and CDR2 are MGHRA and YSYEKL. CDR3 residues: CASSQSPATSAAVEQFF. The CDR3 DNA follows: TGCGCCAGCAGCCAATCCCCAGCGACTAGCGCGGCAGTGGAGCAGTTCTTC.

At least ten counts were recorded for this clonotype. CDR3 loop: CASSSSGQGQETQYF. The CDR3 DNA reads as TGTGCCAGCAGTTCTTCAGGCCAGGGGCAAGAGACCCAGTACTTC. The rearrangement uses TRBV28 and TRBJ2-5; D may be TRBD1 (6 bases). The CDR3 covers 15 residues. Germline V lookup: CDR1 MDHEN, CDR2 SYDVKM. Trimming removed 4 bases at V and 2 bases at J, with 14 bases between.

This clonotype was seen many times. This rearrangement joins TRBV7-2 to TRBJ2-5; D is possibly TRBD2 (6 bases). V lost 5 bases and J 5 bases, leaving 15 bases between the germline ends. The germline V gene encodes CDR1 SGHTA and CDR2 FQGNSA. The CDR3 is made up of 14 amino acids. As DNA, the CDR3 is TGTGCCAGCAGCATCTATAGCGGAAGGGAGACCCAGTACTTC. Its protein is CASSIYSGRETQYF.

This clonotype was seen repeatedly, ten times or more. The V and J genes are TRBV7-2 and TRBJ2-2; TRBD2 might be the D (6 bases). The CDR3 extends over 15 amino acids. V was cut by 6 bases and J by 2 bases, with 13 bases left in between. Germline V gene lookup returns CDR1 SGHTA and CDR2 FQGNSA. The CDR3, as DNA: TGTGCCAGCAGGGACCCGGGACTCAACACCGGGGAGCTGTTTTTT. Amino acid sequence: CASRDPGLNTGELFF.

The chain recombines TRBV6-2 or TRBV6-3 with TRBJ2-5; unclear D gene. This CDR3 has 15 residues. The V end was cut by 4 bases, the J end by 2 bases, with 14 bases between. Germline V CDR1 and CDR2: MNHEY, SVGEGT. In nucleotides, the CDR3 is TGTGCCAGCAGTTGGCAGAACTGGAAACAAGAGACCCAGTACTTC. Its protein product is CASSWQNWKQETQYF.

This clonotype turned up a few times. The rearrangement links TRBV20-1 to TRBJ2-7; 7 nucleotides match TRBD1. J gave up 2 bases and V 4 bases, and 8 bases lay outside the gene matches. The CDR3 length is 14 residues. Per germline, CDR1 DFQATT and CDR2 SNEGSKA (reference sequence). DNA of the CDR3: TGCAGTGCTAACCCGGACAGGCCGACCTACGAGCAGTACTTC. Translation gives CSANPDRPTYEQYF.

At least ten counts were recorded for this clonotype. This chain connects TRBV7-2 to TRBJ2-7; 10 positions agree with TRBD1. V dropped 3 bases and J dropped 1; count of bases not matched to a gene: 3. Looked up from germline, CDR1 is SGHTA and CDR2 is FQGNSA. The CDR3 totals 15 residues. This CDR3 reads CASSFDRGLSYEQYF. The CDR3 coding sequence is TGTGCCAGCAGCTTCGACAGGGGGCTGTCCTACGAGCAGTACTTC.

This clonotype was seen a few times. The chain couples TRBV11-2 to TRBJ1-1; D is unclear. V lost 1 base and J lost 9, with 9 bases in between. CDR1 SGHAT and CDR2 FQNNGV come from the germline V gene. The CDR3 is 12 amino acids. CDR3 DNA sequence: TGTGCCAGCAGCTTAGCGGCAGGCAAAGCTTTCTTT. The encoded protein is CASSLAAGKAFF.

This clonotype was counted ten times or more. This chain uses TRBV7-2 with TRBJ2-2, with D possibly being TRBD2 (6 bases). The V gene lost 4 bases and the J gene lost 4 bases, with 10 bases spanning the gap. Per germline, CDR1 SGHTA and CDR2 FQGNSA. This CDR3 has 14 residues. The CDR3 DNA sequence: TGTGCCAGCAGCTGGAGGGCCCCCACCGGGGAGCTGTTTTTT. Translation: CASSWRAPTGELFF.

This clonotype was counted a few times. V is TRBV5-6 and J is TRBJ2-1; TRBD1 or TRBD2 may be the D gene (5 bases each). The germline V gene has CDR1 SGHDT and CDR2 YYEEEE. CDR3 length: 16 amino acids. Between the trimmed V and J ends, which lost 3 bases and 6 bases, there was a span of 19 bases. CDR3 protein: CASSSRDRTFGNEQFF. CDR3 nucleotide sequence: TGTGCCAGCAGCTCCCGGGACCGCACATTCGGCAATGAGCAGTTCTTC.